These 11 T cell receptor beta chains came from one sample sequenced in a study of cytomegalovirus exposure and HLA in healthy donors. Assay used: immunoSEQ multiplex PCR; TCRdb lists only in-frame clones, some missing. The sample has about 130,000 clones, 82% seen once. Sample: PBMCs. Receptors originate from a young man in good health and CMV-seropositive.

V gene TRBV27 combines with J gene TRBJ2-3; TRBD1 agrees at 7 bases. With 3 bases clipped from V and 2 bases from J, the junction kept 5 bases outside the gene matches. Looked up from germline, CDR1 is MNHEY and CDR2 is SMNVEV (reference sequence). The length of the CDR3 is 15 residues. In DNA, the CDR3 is TGTGCCAGCAGTTTTGACAGGGATATCACAGATACGCAGTATTTT. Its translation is CASSFDRDITDTQYF.

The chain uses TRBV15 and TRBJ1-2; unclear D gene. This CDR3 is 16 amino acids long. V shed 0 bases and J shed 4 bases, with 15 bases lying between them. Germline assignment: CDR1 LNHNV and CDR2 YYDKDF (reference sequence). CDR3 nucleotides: TGTGCCACCAGCAGAGATCTCGAGGGTTCTATCTATGGCTACACCTTC. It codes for CATSRDLEGSIYGYTF.

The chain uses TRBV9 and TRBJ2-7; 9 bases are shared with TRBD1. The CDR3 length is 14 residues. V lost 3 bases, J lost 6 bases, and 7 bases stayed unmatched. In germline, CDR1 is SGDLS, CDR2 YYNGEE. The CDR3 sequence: CASSAGTGFIEQYF. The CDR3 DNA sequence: TGTGCCAGCAGCGCCGGGACAGGGTTTATCGAGCAGTACTTC.

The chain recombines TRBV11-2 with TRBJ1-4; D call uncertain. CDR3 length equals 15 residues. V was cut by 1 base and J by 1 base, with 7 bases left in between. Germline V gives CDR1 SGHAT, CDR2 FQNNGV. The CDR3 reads CASSLGEKTNEKLFF. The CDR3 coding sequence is TGTGCCAGCAGCTTAGGGGAGAAAACTAATGAAAAACTGTTTTTT.

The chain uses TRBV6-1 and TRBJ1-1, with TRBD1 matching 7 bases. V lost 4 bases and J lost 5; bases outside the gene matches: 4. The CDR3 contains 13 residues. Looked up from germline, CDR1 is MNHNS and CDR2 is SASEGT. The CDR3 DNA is TGTGCCAGCAGTGTACAGGGGTTAACTGAAGCTTTCTTT. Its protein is CASSVQGLTEAFF.

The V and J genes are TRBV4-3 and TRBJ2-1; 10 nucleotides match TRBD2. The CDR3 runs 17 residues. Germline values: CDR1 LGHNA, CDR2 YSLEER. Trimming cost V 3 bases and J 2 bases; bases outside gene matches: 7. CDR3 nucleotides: TGCGCCAGCAGCCAGGTAGCAGCGGGGGGGCCCTACAATGAGCAGTTCTTC. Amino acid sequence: CASSQVAAGGPYNEQFF.

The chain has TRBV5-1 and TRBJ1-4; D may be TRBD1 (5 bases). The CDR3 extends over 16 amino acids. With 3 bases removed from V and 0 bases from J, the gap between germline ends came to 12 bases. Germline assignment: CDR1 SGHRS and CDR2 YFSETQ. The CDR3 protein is CASSWGDGSTNEKLFF. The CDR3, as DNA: TGCGCCAGCAGCTGGGGGGATGGGTCAACTAATGAAAAACTGTTTTTT.

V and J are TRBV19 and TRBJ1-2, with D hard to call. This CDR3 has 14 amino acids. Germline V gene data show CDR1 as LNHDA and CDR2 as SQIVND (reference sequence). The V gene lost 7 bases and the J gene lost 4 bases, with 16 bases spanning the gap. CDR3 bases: TGTGCCAGTACCGGGGAGTCCCTATCCTATGGCTACACCTTC. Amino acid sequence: CASTGESLSYGYTF.

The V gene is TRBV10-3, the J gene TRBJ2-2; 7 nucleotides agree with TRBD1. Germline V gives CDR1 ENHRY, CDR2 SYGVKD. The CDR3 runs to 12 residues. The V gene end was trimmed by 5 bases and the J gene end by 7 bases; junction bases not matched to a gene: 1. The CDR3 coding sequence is TGTGCCATCAGTACAGGGGACGGGGAGCTGTTTTTT. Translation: CAISTGDGELFF.

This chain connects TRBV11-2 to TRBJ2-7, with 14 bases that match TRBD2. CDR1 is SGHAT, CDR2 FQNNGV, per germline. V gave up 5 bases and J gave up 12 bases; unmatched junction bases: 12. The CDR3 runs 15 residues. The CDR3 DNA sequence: TGTGCCAGCAGCCCGGTTACGGGACTAGCGGGAGTGGCGTACTTC. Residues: CASSPVTGLAGVAYF.

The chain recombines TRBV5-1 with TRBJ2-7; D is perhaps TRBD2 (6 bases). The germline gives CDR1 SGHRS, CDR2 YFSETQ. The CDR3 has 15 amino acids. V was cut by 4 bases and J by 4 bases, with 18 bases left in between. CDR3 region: CASSLGGGVNYEQYF. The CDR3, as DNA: TGCGCCAGCAGCCTCGGGGGAGGAGTAAATTACGAGCAGTACTTC. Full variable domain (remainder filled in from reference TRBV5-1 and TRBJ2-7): KAGVTQTPRYLIKTRGQQVTLSCSPISGHRSVSWYQQTPGQGLQFLFEYFSETQRNKGNFPGRFSGRQFSNSRSEMNVSTLELGDSALYLCASSLGGGVNYEQYFGPGTRLTVT.